What follows is one T cell receptor (beta chain) and its context. Its binding antigen is unknown. Base-call qualities are not available, and no considerably larger clone is one nucleotide away. The TCR beta CDR3 regions were amplified from the RNA transcripts. A first-round RT-PCR of the TCR CDR3 used the HTBI primer set with the Qiagen OneStep RT-PCR kit. Libraries were constructed in a second round of multiplex PCR, after which size selection and purification were carried out. Libraries were sequenced paired-end with 100 bp reads on an Illumina HiSeq2000. Processing in the source paper ran as follows. SOAPnuke was used to process the raw data, removing reads that contained adapters or uncalled bases, had a mean Phred below 15, or lacked an exact match to the constant primer or identifier. High-quality paired reads were merged using COPE v1.2.5, and each unique nucleotide sequence was defined as a clonotype. Clonotypes were aligned to IMGT TRBV, TRBD and TRBJ reference segments using MiTCR v1.1. The analysis was restricted to V-J combinations with a frequency above 0.0001, which together covered over 99% of the repertoires. The TCS score was defined as the ratio of F50 (clonal expansion) to E x V (chaos), calculated using BLOSUM62-based TCRdist between CDR3 peptides within each V-J. Welch's t-statistics and random forest reduced fewer than 550 V-J features to roughly 13, which were used in a naive Bayes classifier (R e1071). TCRdb trimmed the raw reads at Q25, called clones with MiXCR and kept productive beta chains. Each record represents a unique CDR3 protein, reported with the most common genes and DNA among its rows. TCRdb's processing, not the study's, gives the V and J calls here. The sample has roughly 600,000 distinct CDR3 sequences on record, about 15% of them singletons. The biggest ten clones account for roughly an eighth of the sample.

V is shortened by 5 bases, J by 0 bases, and the region joining them spans 7 bases. From cysteine to phenylalanine, the CDR3 is 14 amino acids long. The retained sequence is limited to the CDR3, 42 bases, with the frame set at the first base. CDR1 and CDR2, per the germline V gene (reference sequence), are MNHEY and SMNVEV. This record comes from a study of T cells in Graves' hyperthyroidism and ophthalmopathy (dated by TCRdb to between 2017 and 2020). Regarding the study in general: Peripheral blood was collected at initial diagnosis, before any treatment. For training and testing, the 100 or so patients in the discovery cohort were randomly divided in a 7:3 ratio. Prospective prediction of ophthalmopathy was tested in an independent validation cohort of 18 to 20 hyperthyroidism patients and 15 to 17 patients who later progressed to ophthalmopathy. In addition, the study compared T-cell repertoires in thyroid tissue and in blood from about six Graves' hyperthyroidism patients. To identify distinguishing TCR V-J signatures, a discovery cohort of 90 to 100 patients was used, comprising 43 with Graves' ophthalmopathy and around 60 with stable Graves' hyperthyroidism. TCR Vbeta CDR3 sequencing of 135 peripheral blood samples (43 ophthalmopathy, 70 to 85 hyperthyroidism and some 17 progressor patients) is reported in the paper. Once sampling was done, hyperthyroidism patients were given methimazole at a starting dose of 30 mg daily, whereas ophthalmopathy patients were given high-dose intravenous methylprednisolone.

General study outcomes and caveats: Sample size was not statistically predetermined, and blinding of investigators to group allocation was not performed. In validation, the model predicted progression to ophthalmopathy with just under 71% sensitivity and approximately 74% specificity, a median of about 6.7 months before onset. Most expanded thyroid clonotypes (frequency above 0.001) were also detected in blood, a finding suggesting that blood repertoires may reflect thyroid immune responses. A 13 V-J signature model separated ophthalmopathy from stable hyperthyroidism, with approximately 87% sensitivity and about 81% specificity in cross-validation and 80%/75% in testing.

Ophthalmopathy patients had moderately to severely active disease, Clinical Activity Score of at least 3, NOSPECS grade of at least 4, and duration under 3 months. Any patient with an uncontrolled infection, another autoimmune disease, pregnancy or lactation was excluded. Diagnoses relied on clinical symptoms, serum thyroxine and TRAb, thyroid ultrasound and orbital computed tomography. Ficoll-Paque density gradient centrifugation was used to isolate PBMCs from approximately 11 ml of fresh peripheral blood. Total RNA was extracted using Trizol reagent, and RNA quality was assessed on an Agilent 2100 Bioanalyzer.

The sequence derives from a woman between 50 and 59 years old with Graves' ophthalmopathy. The sequence is built from TRBV27 and TRBJ2-2, with no reliable assignment of the D segment. Sequencing input: blood. The DNA is TGTGCCAGCAGTCCCTACTCGAACACCGGGGAGCTGTTTTTT. Translated, this is CASSPYSNTGELFF.